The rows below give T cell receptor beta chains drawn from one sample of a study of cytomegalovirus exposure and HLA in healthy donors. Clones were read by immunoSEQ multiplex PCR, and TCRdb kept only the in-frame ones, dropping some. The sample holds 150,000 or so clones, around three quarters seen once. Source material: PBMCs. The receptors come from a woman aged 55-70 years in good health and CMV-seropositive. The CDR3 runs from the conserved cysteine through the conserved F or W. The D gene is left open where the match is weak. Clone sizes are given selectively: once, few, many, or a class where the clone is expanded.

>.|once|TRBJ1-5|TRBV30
TGTGCCTGGAGTGACGGGGGGGGTCAGCCCCAGCATTTT
CAWSDGGGQPQHF
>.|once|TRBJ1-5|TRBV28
TGTGCCAGCAGTCCGACGGACATTTTCGGTCAGCCCCAGCATTTT
CASSPTDIFGQPQHF
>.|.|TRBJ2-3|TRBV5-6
TGTGCCAGCAGCCGCGGGGCTTTGTTCTCAGATACGCAGTATTTT
CASSRGALFSDTQYF
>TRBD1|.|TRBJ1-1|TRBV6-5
TGTGCCAGCAGTCCCGGGACAGCCCTGAACACTGAAGCTTTCTTT
CASSPGTALNTEAFF
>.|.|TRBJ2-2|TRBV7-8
TGTGCCAGCAGCTTAGAAGGGCTAGCTTCGAACACCGGGGAGCTGTTTTTT
CASSLEGLASNTGELFF
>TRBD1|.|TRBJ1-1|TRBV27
TGTGCCAGCAGTGTAGGGGACAGAGGCCAGAACACTGAAGCTTTCTTT
CASSVGDRGQNTEAFF
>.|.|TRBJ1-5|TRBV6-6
TGTGCCAGCAGTTCCCAACCCCTGCGGCAGCCCCAGCATTTT
CASSSQPLRQPQHF
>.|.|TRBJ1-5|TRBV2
TGTGCCAGCAGTCTTAGCGGGGCCAGTTCTCAGCCCCAGCATTTT
CASSLSGASSQPQHF
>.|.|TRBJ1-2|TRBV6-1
TGTGCCAGCAGTGAAGAACGGGGATATGGCTACACCTTC
CASSEERGYGYTF
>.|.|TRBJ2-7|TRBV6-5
TGTGCCAGTACCTCTAGGTACGAGCAGTACTTC
CASTSRYEQYF
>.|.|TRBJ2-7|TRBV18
TGTGCCACCTCACCGGGAACGGGGTCCCACGAGCAGTACTTC
CATSPGTGSHEQYF
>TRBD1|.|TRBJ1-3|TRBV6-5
TGTGCCAGCAGAAGAGGGACAGCTGGAAACACCATATATTTT
CASRRGTAGNTIYF
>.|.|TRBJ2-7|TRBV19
TGTGCCAGTAGTCTGTCTCACACGGGTTCCTACGAGCAGTACTTC
CASSLSHTGSYEQYF
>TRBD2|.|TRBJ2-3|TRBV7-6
TGTGCCAGCAGCCCATGGACTAGCGGGAGGGGTACAGATACGCAGTATTTT
CASSPWTSGRGTDTQYF
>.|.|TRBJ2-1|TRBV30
TGTGCCTGGAGCTACTCAGGGGTCAGCGAGCAGTTCTTC
CAWSYSGVSEQFF
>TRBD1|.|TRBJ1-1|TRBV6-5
TGTGCCAGCAGTAATCGACAGGGGGGTGAAGCTTTCTTT
CASSNRQGGEAFF
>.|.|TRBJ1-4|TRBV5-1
TGCGCCAGCAGCTTGGAAGCAACAACTAATGAAAAACTGTTTTTT
CASSLEATTNEKLFF
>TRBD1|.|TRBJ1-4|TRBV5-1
TGCGCCAGCAGCCCCCAGACAGGGGGCTTAGAAAAACTGTTTTTT
CASSPQTGGLEKLFF
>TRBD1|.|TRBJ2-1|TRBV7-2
TGTGCCAGCAGCTGGACAGGGTGGGAGCAGTTCTTC
CASSWTGWEQFF
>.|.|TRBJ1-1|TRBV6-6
TGTGCCAGCAGTTACTCAATAACTGAAGCTTTCTTT
CASSYSITEAFF
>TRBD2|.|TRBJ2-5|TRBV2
TGTGCCAGCAGTGACGGGAGGGCCAGGGAGACCCAGTACTTC
CASSDGRARETQYF
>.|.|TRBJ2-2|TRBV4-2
TGTGCCAGCAGCCAAGATTGGACTAAAGCGAACACCGGGGAGCTGTTTTTT
CASSQDWTKANTGELFF
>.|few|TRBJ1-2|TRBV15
TGTGCCACCAGCAGAGATCGGACGGGGTCTCGCTACACCTTC
CATSRDRTGSRYTF
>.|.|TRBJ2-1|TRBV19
TGTGCCAGTAGGTCTGAGCTCTCCTACAATGAGCAGTTCTTC
CASRSELSYNEQFF
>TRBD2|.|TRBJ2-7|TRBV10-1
TGCGCCAGCAGTGAGAAAGTAGCGGGATCCTACGAGCAGTACTTC
CASSEKVAGSYEQYF
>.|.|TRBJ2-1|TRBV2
TGTGCCAGCAGTGCTGGTCCCCCCGCGATCGATCTTGATGAGCAGTTCTTC
CASSAGPPAIDLDEQFF
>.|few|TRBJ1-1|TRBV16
TGTGCCAGCACTGTCGGGAACACTGAAGCTTTCTTT
CASTVGNTEAFF
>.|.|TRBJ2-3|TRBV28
TGTGCCAGCAGTACCGCGGCTAGCACAGATACGCAGTATTTT
CASSTAASTDTQYF
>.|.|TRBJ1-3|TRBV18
TGTGCCAGCTCACCACCCAGTACACCAGGAAACACCATATATTTT
CASSPPSTPGNTIYF
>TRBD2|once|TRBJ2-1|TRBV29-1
TGCAGCGTTGTCGCCCAGCGGGAGGGCGATGAGCAGTTCTTC
CSVVAQREGDEQFF
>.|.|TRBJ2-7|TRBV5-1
TGCGCCAGCAGCTCCGGGATTCCCTCCTACGAGCAGTACTTC
CASSSGIPSYEQYF
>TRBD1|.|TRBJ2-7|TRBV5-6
TGTGCCAGCAGCCGACAGGGGGGATACGAGCAGTACTTC
CASSRQGGYEQYF
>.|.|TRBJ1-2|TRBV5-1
TGCGCCAGCCGAGACGAAGGGGCCTCCTATGGCTACACCTTC
CASRDEGASYGYTF
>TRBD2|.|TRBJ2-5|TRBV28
TGTGCCAGCACCCCCGGGACTAGCGGGGGGGAGACCCAGTACTTC
CASTPGTSGGETQYF
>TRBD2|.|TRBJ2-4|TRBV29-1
TGCAGCGTTGGGGGGGGACCGGCGGGACCGGCAAACATTCAGTACTTC
CSVGGGPAGPANIQYF
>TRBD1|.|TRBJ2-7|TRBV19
TGTGCCACCTCAGCCGGGACAGGGCCTTACGAGCAGTACTTC
CATSAGTGPYEQYF
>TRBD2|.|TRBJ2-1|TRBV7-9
TGTGCCAGCAGCCCGGCGGCACTAGCGGGAGACAATGAGCAGTTCTTC
CASSPAALAGDNEQFF
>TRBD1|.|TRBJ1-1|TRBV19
TGTGCCAGTAGAGAAGACAGGGACACTGAAGCTTTCTTT
CASREDRDTEAFF
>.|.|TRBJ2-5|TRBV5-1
TGCGCCAGCAGCTTAACACCCCAAGAGACCCAGTACTTC
CASSLTPQETQYF
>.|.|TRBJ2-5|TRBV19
TGTGCCAGTAGTCTTAGCGTGAGACGGGAGACCCAGTACTTC
CASSLSVRRETQYF
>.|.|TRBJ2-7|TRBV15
TGTGCCACCAGCAGAGATAGAACTTACGAGCAGTACTTC
CATSRDRTYEQYF
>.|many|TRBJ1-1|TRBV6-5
TGTGCCAGCAGTTCCGCTACGGGGGGCACTGAAGCTTTCTTT
CASSSATGGTEAFF
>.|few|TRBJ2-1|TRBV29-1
TGCAGCGCCGAGGGCACGGGCAGGGGTTGGGGTAATGAGCAGTTCTTC
CSAEGTGRGWGNEQFF
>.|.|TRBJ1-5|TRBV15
TGTGCCACCAGCAGAGGGGACATGGATCAGCCCCAGCATTTT
CATSRGDMDQPQHF
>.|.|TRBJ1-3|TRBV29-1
TGCAGCGTGTCCCGGGACAGAAACACCATATATTTT
CSVSRDRNTIYF
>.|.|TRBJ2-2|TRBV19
TGTGCCAGTACTAGTGACAGGATCCGCACCGGGGAGCTGTTTTTT
CASTSDRIRTGELFF